This is a list of T cell receptor beta chains from one sample in a study of response to subunit inactivated influenza vaccine. TCRdb re-called the RT-PCR reads with MiXCR, one entry per CDR3 protein. The sample holds about 570,000 distinct CDR3 sequences, around 11% seen once. The data were also submitted as part of a second study, on T cells expressing NK-cell markers.

The sequences come from PBMCs from blood, collected on the day of vaccination. The receptors here all came from a man aged 50 to 59 who received an inactivated influenza vaccine. Each CDR3 is given with its conserved first and last residue. The D gene is left open where the match is weak.

j_call d_call v_call cdr3_aa
TRBJ2-5 NA TRBV29-1 CSVAAGLPLGGTQYF
TRBJ2-1 TRBD2 TRBV10-3 CAISGLSSGGGSYNEQFF
TRBJ2-3 NA TRBV10-3 CAISEAGTSSDTQYF
TRBJ1-3 NA TRBV2 CASRVDSSGNTIYF
TRBJ2-7 NA TRBV27 CASSLWQDSSYEQYF
TRBJ2-1 TRBD2 TRBV7-2 CASSLNSGGFEQFF
TRBJ1-4 TRBD1 TRBV2 CASSTGTGRNEKLFF
TRBJ2-5 TRBD1 TRBV7-8 CASSLERDRVQETQYF
TRBJ2-7 NA TRBV10-2 CASRGVRHHTVYEQYF
TRBJ2-1 NA TRBV5-1 CASTNSSHSSEQFF
TRBJ2-2 TRBD1 TRBV4-2 CASSQVVLRTGDTGELFF
TRBJ2-7 NA TRBV28 CASTTEHLYEQYF
TRBJ2-7 NA TRBV7-8 CASTKQGLSEQYF
TRBJ1-3 NA TRBV4-3 CASSQGGTVGNTIYF
TRBJ2-3 TRBD2 TRBV3-1 CASSQTSGEEDTQYF
TRBJ2-7 TRBD1 TRBV12-3/TRBV12-4 CASTRGTGEYEQYF
TRBJ2-5 NA TRBV20-1 CSARATGWETQYF
TRBJ2-6 NA TRBV7-2 CASSQQGDGANVLTF
TRBJ2-1 TRBD2 TRBV3-1 CASSQLLAGAEQFF
TRBJ2-5 NA TRBV19 CASSISGNRYF
TRBJ2-1 NA TRBV12-3/TRBV12-4 CASSSLQPSYNEQFF
TRBJ2-1 TRBD2 TRBV11-1 CASSPAWVGGLEANEQFF
TRBJ2-7 NA TRBV3-1 CASSPERGLQYF
TRBJ2-5 NA TRBV20-1 CSARESRGQETQYF
TRBJ2-1 NA TRBV29-1 CSSGLKLGGQTYNEQFF
TRBJ2-1 TRBD2 TRBV12-3/TRBV12-4 CASSLPGLAGGEQFF
TRBJ2-5 TRBD2 TRBV19 CASSISLAGGEETQYF
TRBJ2-7 TRBD2 TRBV2 CASSEVASGWSYEQYF
TRBJ1-2 NA TRBV29-1 CSVGAEGGTNYGYTF
TRBJ1-3 NA TRBV7-9 CASSLELSGNTIYF
TRBJ2-5 TRBD2 TRBV6-6 CASSTSGTIRKTQETQYF
TRBJ2-7 NA TRBV7-6 CASSPGLSSYYEQYF
TRBJ2-2 NA TRBV6-5 CASSSRVGTGELFF
TRBJ1-4 NA TRBV6-1 CASRRTAGGEKLFF
TRBJ1-2 NA TRBV6-1 CASSGRQLANYGYTF
TRBJ2-7 TRBD2 TRBV4-3 CASSQEGAGGWGPYEQYF
TRBJ2-5 TRBD1 TRBV29-1 CSVERDRVKTQYF
TRBJ2-2 NA TRBV28 CASRWPGSPELFF
TRBJ1-1 NA TRBV29-1 CSALQGTEAFF
TRBJ2-7 TRBD2 TRBV29-1 CSVGLAGPYEQYF
TRBJ2-5 TRBD2 TRBV10-2 CASRPVAGPQETQYF
TRBJ2-1 NA TRBV27 CASRRDRGFDEQFF
TRBJ2-2 TRBD2 TRBV10-3 CAIRGLAGSTGELFF
TRBJ2-2 TRBD2 TRBV3-1 CASSQGVAGANTGELFF
TRBJ2-3 NA TRBV6-4 CASSVSPTNTDTQYF
TRBJ2-7 NA TRBV15 CATSRYRNLYEQYF
TRBJ2-2 NA TRBV10-3 CAISETGTQNTGELFF
TRBJ1-1 TRBD1 TRBV7-2 CASRKTGFPEAFF
TRBJ2-1 NA TRBV6-2/TRBV6-3 CASSYSRVNEQFF
TRBJ2-3 NA TRBV6-5 CASSYGQYRTDTQYF
TRBJ2-5 TRBD1 TRBV29-1 CSSTRGPETQYF
TRBJ1-5 NA TRBV10-3 CAISDRQGNQPQHF
TRBJ1-5 NA TRBV3-1 CASSVRQVKDQPQHF
TRBJ2-1 NA TRBV25-1 CASSALTSYNEQFF
TRBJ2-5 NA TRBV28 CASTPATQETQYF
TRBJ1-5 NA TRBV5-1 CASSLWPSGNQPQHF
TRBJ1-1 TRBD1 TRBV15 CATSRGTGLEAFF
TRBJ2-7 NA TRBV27 CASSLSLGGLSYEQYF
TRBJ2-4 NA TRBV12-3/TRBV12-4 CASSLNLAKNIQYF
TRBJ2-7 TRBD1 TRBV5-1 CASSPGTGISYEQYF